These T cell receptor beta chains were read from a single sample in a study of PD-1 blockade in classical Hodgkin lymphoma. Generated by immunoSEQ multiplex PCR, the TCRdb table keeps only in-frame clones and is missing some. The table has about 40,000 clones, around 86% seen once. The sequenced sample was peripheral blood mononuclear cells (PBMCs), obtained at baseline. These receptors all come from a human donor with classical Hodgkin lymphoma. Both conserved end residues are part of each CDR3. D genes are given only for firm matches. Clone sizes are given selectively: once, few, many, or a class where the clone is expanded.

j_gene | abundance | v_gene | d_gene | CDR3aa | CDR3nt
TRBJ2-3 | - | TRBV6-1 | - | CASSERAGPATDTQYF | TGTGCCAGCAGTGAAAGGGCGGGGCCTGCCACAGATACGCAGTATTTT
TRBJ2-1 | - | TRBV7-8 | TRBD1 | CASSQNRGRNEQFF | TGTGCCAGCAGCCAAAACAGGGGACGCAATGAGCAGTTCTTC
TRBJ1-6 | - | TRBV28 | - | CASSPSSYNSPLHF | TGTGCCAGCAGCCCGAGCTCCTATAATTCACCCCTCCACTTT
TRBJ2-5 | - | TRBV27 | - | CASRQSPYQETQYF | TGTGCCAGCAGACAAAGCCCGTACCAAGAGACCCAGTACTTC
TRBJ2-7 | - | TRBV5-1 | - | CASSFGAHEQYF | TGCGCCAGCAGCTTCGGGGCCCACGAGCAGTACTTC
TRBJ2-2 | - | TRBV19 | TRBD1 | CAARTGPGELFF | TGTGCCGCCAGGACAGGGCCCGGGGAGCTGTTTTTT
TRBJ2-2 | - | TRBV9 | - | CASSAVGGTTGELFF | TGTGCCAGCAGCGCCGTCGGAGGGACGACCGGGGAGCTGTTTTTT
TRBJ2-1 | once | TRBV7-3 | TRBD2 | CASSLRLANEQFF | TGTGCCAGCAGCTTAAGACTAGCGAATGAGCAGTTCTTC
TRBJ1-5 | - | TRBV5-4 | - | CASSLGFGGDQPQHF | TGTGCCAGCAGCTTGGGTTTCGGGGGTGATCAGCCCCAGCATTTT
TRBJ2-7 | - | TRBV10-3 | TRBD1 | CAIGLTGETYEQYF | TGTGCCATCGGTCTGACAGGGGAAACCTACGAGCAGTACTTC
TRBJ1-5 | - | TRBV5-8 | - | CASSLWGIYSNQPQHF | TGTGCCAGCAGCTTGTGGGGGATATATAGCAATCAGCCCCAGCATTTT
TRBJ2-3 | - | TRBV7-2 | - | CASNSGGSTDTQYF | TGTGCCAGCAACTCGGGGGGCAGCACAGATACGCAGTATTTT
TRBJ1-2 | - | TRBV28 | - | CASSLARSPYGYTF | TGTGCCAGCAGTTTGGCCAGGAGCCCCTATGGCTACACCTTC
TRBJ2-4 | - | TRBV9 | TRBD2 | CASSAPVAGGLNIQYF | TGTGCCAGCAGCGCCCCGGTAGCGGGGGGGCTAAACATTCAGTACTTC
TRBJ1-6 | few | TRBV6-5 | - | CASSPGPGWNSPLHF | TGTGCCAGCAGTCCCGGACCAGGGTGGAATTCACCCCTCCACTTT
TRBJ2-3 | - | TRBV27 | TRBD2 | CASRPGGVAGGYYPSTDTQYF | TGTGCCAGCAGACCCGGGGGAGTAGCGGGGGGTTACTACCCTAGCACAGATACGCAGTATTTT
TRBJ2-7 | - | TRBV7-2 | TRBD2 | CASSFHPSGYEQYF | TGTGCCAGCAGCTTCCATCCTAGCGGCTACGAGCAGTACTTC
TRBJ2-2 | - | TRBV6-6 | TRBD2 | CASRVLAGGVGELFF | TGTGCCAGCAGAGTACTAGCGGGAGGGGTCGGGGAGCTGTTTTTT
TRBJ2-7 | - | TRBV7-6 | TRBD1 | CASSRGTGSSYEQYF | TGTGCCAGCAGCCGAGGGACAGGGAGCTCCTACGAGCAGTACTTC
TRBJ2-7 | - | TRBV11-2 | - | CASSPSWDEQYF | TGTGCCAGCAGCCCGAGCTGGGACGAGCAGTACTTC
TRBJ1-5 | - | TRBV11-2 | TRBD1 | CASSSRQGPGPQHF | TGTGCCAGCAGCTCAAGACAGGGTCCAGGGCCCCAGCATTTT
TRBJ2-3 | - | TRBV5-1 | TRBD1 | CASSQRGPGQGGSSTDTQYF | TGCGCCAGCAGCCAGAGAGGACCGGGACAGGGAGGTTCTAGCACAGATACGCAGTATTTT
TRBJ2-2 | - | TRBV10-1 | - | CASRYGSTGELFF | TGCGCCAGCCGTTACGGGAGCACCGGGGAGCTGTTTTTT
TRBJ1-2 | - | TRBV18 | - | CASTTRESAIGYGYTF | TGTGCCAGTACGACTAGGGAATCAGCCATCGGGTATGGCTACACCTTC
TRBJ2-6 | few | TRBV18 | TRBD2 | CASSPTRLAGSTSGANVLTF | TGTGCCAGCTCACCGACTCGACTAGCGGGTAGTACCTCTGGGGCCAACGTCCTGACTTTC
TRBJ2-2 | - | TRBV6-5 | - | CASSYKGWGTGELFF | TGTGCCAGCAGTTATAAAGGGTGGGGCACCGGGGAGCTGTTTTTT
TRBJ2-5 | - | TRBV5-6 | TRBD2 | CASSWTSLAGGSETQYF | TGTGCCAGCAGCTGGACATCCTTAGCGGGGGGGAGCGAGACCCAGTACTTC
TRBJ2-7 | few | TRBV5-4 | TRBD1 | CASSYGQEAYEQYF | TGTGCCAGCAGCTACGGACAGGAGGCCTACGAGCAGTACTTC
TRBJ1-1 | - | TRBV7-2 | - | CASSPQGSNTEAFF | TGTGCCAGCAGCCCCCAGGGCTCGAACACTGAAGCTTTCTTT
TRBJ1-3 | - | TRBV30 | - | CAWSRRFSGNTIYF | TGTGCCTGGAGCAGGCGTTTCTCTGGAAACACCATATATTTT
TRBJ2-1 | - | TRBV19 | - | CASSIFQYNEQFF | TGTGCCAGTAGTATATTCCAATACAATGAGCAGTTCTTC
TRBJ1-2 | - | TRBV6-5 | - | CASSFTGSYGYTF | TGTGCCAGCAGTTTCACAGGGAGCTATGGCTACACCTTC
TRBJ2-7 | - | TRBV19 | TRBD2 | CASSIHLLAGASYEQYF | TGTGCCAGTAGTATACACCTCCTAGCGGGGGCTTCCTACGAGCAGTACTTC
TRBJ1-5 | - | TRBV5-5 | - | CASSFERGSNQPQHF | TGTGCCAGCAGCTTTGAGAGGGGAAGCAATCAGCCCCAGCATTTT
TRBJ1-2 | few | TRBV7-2 | - | CASSLKTGPNYGYTF | TGTGCCAGCAGCTTAAAGACAGGACCTAACTATGGCTACACCTTC
TRBJ2-5 | - | TRBV7-2 | - | CASSLGVEQETQYF | TGTGCCAGCAGCTTAGGTGTCGAGCAAGAGACCCAGTACTTC
TRBJ2-3 | - | TRBV28 | TRBD2 | CASTGGAAGVDTQYF | TGTGCCAGCACCGGGGGGGCCGCGGGGGTAGATACGCAGTATTTT
TRBJ1-2 | - | TRBV6-5 | - | CASSYRPAGYTF | TGTGCCAGCAGTTACCGACCGGCGGGCTACACCTTC
TRBJ1-3 | - | TRBV5-1 | - | CASSSQGPPGNTIYF | TGCGCCAGCAGCTCGCAGGGTCCTCCTGGAAACACCATATATTTT
TRBJ2-5 | - | TRBV6-5 | - | CASWARSGETQYF | TGTGCCAGCTGGGCTAGATCAGGAGAGACCCAGTACTTC
TRBJ2-1 | - | TRBV18 | TRBD2 | CASSPPLAGVSNEQFF | TGTGCCAGCTCACCGCCACTAGCGGGAGTCTCCAATGAGCAGTTCTTC
TRBJ1-2 | - | TRBV25-1 | - | CASSAGQFAYGYTF | TGTGCCAGCAGTGCGGGCCAGTTCGCGTATGGCTACACCTTC
TRBJ2-3 | - | TRBV27 | - | CASSSQPFLAGRLRTDTQYF | TGTGCCAGCAGTTCCCAGCCGTTTCTGGCAGGACGATTACGCACAGATACGCAGTATTTT
TRBJ1-2 | - | TRBV19 | - | CAVHGRGANYGYTF | TGTGCCGTTCATGGGAGAGGGGCCAACTATGGCTACACCTTC